This T cell receptor (beta chain) was identified in a study of T cells in Graves' hyperthyroidism and ophthalmopathy (dated by TCRdb to between 2018 and 2020). Regarding the research as a whole: A discovery cohort of approximately 100 patients, about 40 with Graves' ophthalmopathy and approximately 57 with stable Graves' hyperthyroidism, was used to find distinguishing TCR V-J signatures. Prospective prediction of ophthalmopathy was tested in an independent validation cohort consisting of fewer than 20 hyperthyroidism patients and 15 or so patients who later progressed to ophthalmopathy. The approximately 90 discovery patients were divided at random into training and test sets in a 7:3 ratio. The study also compared thyroid tissue and blood T-cell repertoires from about 6 Graves' hyperthyroidism patients. Following sampling, methimazole starting at 30 mg daily was given to hyperthyroidism patients, and high-dose intravenous methylprednisolone was given to ophthalmopathy patients. TCR Vbeta CDR3 sequencing of roughly 140 peripheral blood samples (roughly 43 ophthalmopathy, 70 to 85 hyperthyroidism and some 17 progressor patients) is reported in the paper. Overall study results and their limits: In validation, the model predicted progression to ophthalmopathy with approximately 70% sensitivity and approximately 72% specificity, a median of 6.5 months before onset. A model built on a 13 V-J signature distinguished ophthalmopathy from stable hyperthyroidism, reaching about 88% sensitivity and 81.08% specificity in cross-validation and 80%/75% in testing. No statistical method was used to fix the sample size in advance, and group allocation was not hidden from the investigators. Most expanded thyroid clonotypes (frequency above 0.001) were also detected in blood, a finding suggesting that blood repertoires may reflect thyroid immune responses.

V loses 6 bases, J loses 6 bases, and the germline ends lie 14 bases apart. Taken from the germline V gene, the CDR1 and CDR2 loops are SQVTM and ANQGSEA. Including the terminal cysteine and phenylalanine, the CDR3 comprises 12 residues. Here the CDR3 DNA is all that survives: 36 bases in frame from base 1. Patients with uncontrolled infections, other autoimmune diseases, pregnancy or lactation were excluded. Diagnoses were established on the basis of clinical symptoms, serum thyroxine and TRAb, thyroid ultrasound, and orbital computed tomography. Total RNA was extracted using Trizol reagent, and RNA quality was assessed on an Agilent 2100 Bioanalyzer. As to this clonotype: Its antigen remains unidentified. Nothing much larger sits one base from this clone, and base qualities are not available.

TCR beta CDR3 regions were amplified from RNA transcripts. The TCR CDR3 was subjected to a first round of RT-PCR using the HTBI primer set and the Qiagen OneStep RT-PCR kit. The libraries were constructed in a second round of multiplex PCR and then size-selected and purified. The libraries were sequenced on an Illumina HiSeq2000 using paired-end 100 bp reads. The original pipeline was this. SOAPnuke was used to process the raw data, removing reads that contained adapters or uncalled bases, had a mean Phred below 15, or lacked an exact match to the constant primer or identifier. COPE v1.2.5 was used to merge the high-quality paired reads, and each unique nucleotide sequence was defined as a clonotype. MiTCR v1.1 was used to align clonotypes to the IMGT TRBV, TRBD and TRBJ reference segments. The analysis included only V-J combinations with a frequency above 0.0001, which together covered roughly 99% of the repertoires. A TCS score was defined as the ratio between F50 (clonal expansion) and ExV (chaos), using BLOSUM62-based TCRdist between CDR3 peptides within each V-J. Welch's t-statistics and random forest reduced fewer than 600 V-J features to fewer than 15, which were used in a naive Bayes classifier (R e1071). The Morisita-Horn index was used to measure how similar the thyroid and blood repertoires were. Through fastp at Q25 and MiXCR, TCRdb rebuilt clones from the public reads, retaining in-frame beta chains. Each CDR3 protein gets just one entry, which takes the most common genes and DNA from the rows behind it. TCRdb, rather than the study authors, made the V and J calls. In all, the sample holds more than 500,000 distinct CDR3 sequences, and approximately 48% of those were seen once. The top ten constitute 35% to 50% of the sample.

Sequencing used peripheral blood or thyroid tissue (not recorded which). The receptor was derived from an adult woman with Graves' disease, either hyperthyroidism or ophthalmopathy (not recorded which). This receptor chain uses TRBV29-1 and TRBJ1-2; the D gene identity is not certain. This receptor has the CDR3 CSVPLTAHGYTF. The DNA is as follows: TGCAGCGTCCCACTTACGGCTCATGGCTACACCTTC.